The T cell receptor (beta chain) under discussion was sequenced for a study of cytomegalovirus exposure and HLA in healthy donors. The study, taken as a whole, reports: Within the 90 to 150 validation repertoires, first-cohort TCR clusters tended to co-occur, according to a later analysis.

CDR3 length: 11 amino acids. V was pared by 5 bases and J by 2 bases, with 2 bases between. Germline values: CDR1 SGHVS, CDR2 FNYEAQ. Only in-frame clones appear in the TCRdb table, and some are missing; sequencing was by immunoSEQ multiplex PCR. Of some 170,000 clones listed, 85% to 90% were seen once; the top ten hold around 5%. A remark on this clone: The antigen remains undetermined.

The sequenced sample was PBMCs. The sequence was obtained from a woman in her thirties in good health and CMV-seronegative. The chain links TRBV7-6 to TRBJ2-3; D not resolved. CDR3 amino acids: CASSATDTQYF. CDR3 nucleotide sequence: TGTGCCAGCAGCGCCACAGATACGCAGTATTTT.